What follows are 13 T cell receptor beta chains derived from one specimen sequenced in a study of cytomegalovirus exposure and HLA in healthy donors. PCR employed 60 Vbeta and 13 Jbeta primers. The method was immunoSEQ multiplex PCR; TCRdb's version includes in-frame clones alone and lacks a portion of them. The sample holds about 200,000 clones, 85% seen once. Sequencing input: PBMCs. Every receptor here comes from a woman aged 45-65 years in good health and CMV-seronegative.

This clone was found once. CDR3 sequence (DNA): TGTGCCAGCAGATCCCCTCGGGATAGTGGCTACACCTTC. It yields the protein CASRSPRDSGYTF. The chain combines TRBV5-4 with TRBJ1-2; D gene ambiguous. The V gene's germline CDR1 is SGHNT and CDR2 YYREEE (reference sequence). Trimming cost V 5 bases and J 7 bases, with 15 bases left between them. The CDR3 length is 13 residues.

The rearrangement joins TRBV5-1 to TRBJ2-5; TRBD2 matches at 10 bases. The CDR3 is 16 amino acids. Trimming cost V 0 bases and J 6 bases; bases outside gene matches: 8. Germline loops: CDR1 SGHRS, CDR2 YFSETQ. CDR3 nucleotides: TGCGCCAGCAGCTTGGATCGAGCGGGAGGGAGGCAGACCCAGTACTTC. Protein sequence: CASSLDRAGGRQTQYF. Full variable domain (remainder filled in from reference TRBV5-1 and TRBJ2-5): KAGVTQTPRYLIKTRGQQVTLSCSPISGHRSVSWYQQTPGQGLQFLFEYFSETQRNKGNFPGRFSGRQFSNSRSEMNVSTLELGDSALYLCASSLDRAGGRQTQYFGPGTRLLVL.

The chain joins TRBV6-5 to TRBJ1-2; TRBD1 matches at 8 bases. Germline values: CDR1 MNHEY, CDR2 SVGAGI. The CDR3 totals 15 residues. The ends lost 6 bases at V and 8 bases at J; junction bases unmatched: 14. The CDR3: CASSAGQGRREGYTF. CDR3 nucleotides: TGTGCCAGCAGCGCCGGACAGGGTCGGCGCGAAGGCTACACCTTC.

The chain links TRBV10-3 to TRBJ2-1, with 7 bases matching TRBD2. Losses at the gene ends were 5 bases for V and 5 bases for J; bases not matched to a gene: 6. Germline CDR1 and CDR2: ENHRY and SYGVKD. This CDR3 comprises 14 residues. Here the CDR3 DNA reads TGTGCCATCAGTCCAGGGACTACCCACAATGAGCAGTTCTTC. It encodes CAISPGTTHNEQFF.

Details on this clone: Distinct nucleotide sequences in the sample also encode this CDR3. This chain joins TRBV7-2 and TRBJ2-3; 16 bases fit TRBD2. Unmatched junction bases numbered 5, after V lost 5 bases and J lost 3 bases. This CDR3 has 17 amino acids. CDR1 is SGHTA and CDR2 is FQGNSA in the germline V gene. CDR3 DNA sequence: TGTGCCAGCAGCCCCCCGGGACTAGCGGGAGGGACAGATACGCAGTATTTT. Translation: CASSPPGLAGGTDTQYF.

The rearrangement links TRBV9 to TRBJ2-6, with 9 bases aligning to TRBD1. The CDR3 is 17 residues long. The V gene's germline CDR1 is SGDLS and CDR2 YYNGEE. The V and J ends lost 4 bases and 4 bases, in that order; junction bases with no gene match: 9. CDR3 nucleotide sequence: TGTGCCAGCAGCCCCCCGGGACAGGGCCCGGGGGCCAACGTCCTGACTTTC. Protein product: CASSPPGQGPGANVLTF.

The CDR3 is CAISARGISTDTQYF. CDR3 nucleotide sequence: TGTGCCATCAGTGCTCGCGGGATAAGCACAGATACGCAGTATTTT. This chain links TRBV10-3 with TRBJ2-3, with D tentatively TRBD2 (6 bases). The CDR3 sequence is 15 residues long. V was cut by 4 bases and J by 0 bases, with 11 bases left in between. Looked up from germline, CDR1 is ENHRY and CDR2 is SYGVKD.

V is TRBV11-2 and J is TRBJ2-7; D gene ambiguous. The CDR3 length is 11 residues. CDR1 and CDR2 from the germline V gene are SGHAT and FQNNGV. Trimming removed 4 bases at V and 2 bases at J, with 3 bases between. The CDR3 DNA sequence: TGTGCCAGCAGCTCTACCTACGAGCAGTACTTC. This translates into CASSSTYEQYF.

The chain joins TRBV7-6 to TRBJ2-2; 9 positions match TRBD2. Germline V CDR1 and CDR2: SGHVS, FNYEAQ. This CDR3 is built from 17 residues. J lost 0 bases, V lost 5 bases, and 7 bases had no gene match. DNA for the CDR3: TGTGCCAGCAGCCAGCTAGCGGGACGAGCGAACACCGGGGAGCTGTTTTTT. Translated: CASSQLAGRANTGELFF.

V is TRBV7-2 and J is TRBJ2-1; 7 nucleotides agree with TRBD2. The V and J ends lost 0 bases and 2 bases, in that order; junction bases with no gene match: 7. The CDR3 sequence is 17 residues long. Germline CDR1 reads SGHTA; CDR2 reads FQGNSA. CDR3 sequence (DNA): TGTGCCAGCAGCTTAGCGGTTTGGCTAGCGGCCTACAATGAGCAGTTCTTC. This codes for CASSLAVWLAAYNEQFF.

Here the CDR3 DNA reads TGTGCCAGCAGCCCGAGGGGACAGTTTTCCTACGAGCAGTACTTC. Its protein is CASSPRGQFSYEQYF. J is TRBJ2-7 and V is TRBV28; 7 nucleotides align to TRBD1. J lost 1 base, V lost 6 bases, and 9 bases had no gene match. From germline, CDR1 is MDHEN and CDR2 SYDVKM. The CDR3 is 15 amino acids.

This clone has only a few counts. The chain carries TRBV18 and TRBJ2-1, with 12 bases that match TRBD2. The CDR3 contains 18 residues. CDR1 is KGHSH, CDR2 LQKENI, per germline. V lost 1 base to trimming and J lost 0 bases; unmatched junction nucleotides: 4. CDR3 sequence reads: CASSPRTSGTSSYNEQFF. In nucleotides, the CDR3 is TGTGCCAGCTCACCACGGACTAGCGGGACGAGCTCCTACAATGAGCAGTTCTTC.

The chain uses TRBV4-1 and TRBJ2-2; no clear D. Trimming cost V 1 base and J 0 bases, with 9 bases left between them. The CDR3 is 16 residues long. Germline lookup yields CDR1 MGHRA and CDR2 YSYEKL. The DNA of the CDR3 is TGCGCCAGCAGCCAAGTCTCGAGTACGAACACCGGGGAGCTGTTTTTT. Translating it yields CASSQVSSTNTGELFF.